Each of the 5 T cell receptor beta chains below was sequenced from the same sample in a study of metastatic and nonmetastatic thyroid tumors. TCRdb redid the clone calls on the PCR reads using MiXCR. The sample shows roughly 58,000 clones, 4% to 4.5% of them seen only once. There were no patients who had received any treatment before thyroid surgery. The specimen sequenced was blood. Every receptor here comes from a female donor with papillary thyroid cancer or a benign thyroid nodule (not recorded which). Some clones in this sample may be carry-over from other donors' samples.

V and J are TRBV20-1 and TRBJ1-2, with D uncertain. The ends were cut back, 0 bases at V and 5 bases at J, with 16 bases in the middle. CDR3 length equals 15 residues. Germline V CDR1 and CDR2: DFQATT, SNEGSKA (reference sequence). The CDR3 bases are TGCAGTGCTAGAGATCTGGGAGCCCCTATTTATGGCTACACCTTC. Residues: CSARDLGAPIYGYTF.

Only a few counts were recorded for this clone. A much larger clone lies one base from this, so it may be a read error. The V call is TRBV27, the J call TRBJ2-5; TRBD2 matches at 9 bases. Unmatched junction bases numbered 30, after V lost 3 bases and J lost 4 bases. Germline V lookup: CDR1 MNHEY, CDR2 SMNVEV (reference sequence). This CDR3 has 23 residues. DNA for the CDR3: TGTGCCAGCAGTTTGCGCTTTTCCCGTTCAGGGACTAGCTGGAGGGGTTTAGGAGAGACCCAGTACTTC. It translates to CASSLRFSRSGTSWRGLGETQYF.

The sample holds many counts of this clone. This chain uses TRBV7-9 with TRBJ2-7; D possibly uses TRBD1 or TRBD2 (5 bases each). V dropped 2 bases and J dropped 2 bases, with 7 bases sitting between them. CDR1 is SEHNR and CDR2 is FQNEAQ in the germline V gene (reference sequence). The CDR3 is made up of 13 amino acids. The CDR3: CASSLTGPYEQYF. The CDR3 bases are TGTGCCAGCAGCTTAACGGGACCCTACGAGCAGTACTTC. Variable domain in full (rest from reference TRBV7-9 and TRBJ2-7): DTGVSQNPRHKITKRGQNVTFRCDPISEHNRLYWYRQTLGQGPEFLTYFQNEAQLEKSRLLSDRFSAERPKGSFSTLEIQRTEQGDSAMYLCASSLTGPYEQYFGPGTRLTVT.

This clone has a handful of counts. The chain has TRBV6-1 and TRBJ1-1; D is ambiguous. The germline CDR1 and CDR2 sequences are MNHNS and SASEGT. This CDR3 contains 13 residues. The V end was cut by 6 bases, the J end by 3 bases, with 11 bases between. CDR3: CASSPTGYTEAFF. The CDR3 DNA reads TGTGCCAGCAGCCCTACGGGGTACACTGAAGCTTTCTTT.

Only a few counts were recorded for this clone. The CDR3 DNA follows: TGTGCCAGCAGTTTACGACAGGGGCGGACCGGGGAGCTGTTTTTT. This codes for CASSLRQGRTGELFF. V is TRBV6-2 or TRBV6-3 and J is TRBJ2-2; 8 bases line up with TRBD1. J was trimmed by 5 bases and V by 4 bases; bases with no gene match: 6. Germline V lookup: CDR1 MNHEY, CDR2 SVGEGT. The CDR3 length is 15 residues.